This T cell receptor beta chain derives from a study of T cell changes during pregnancy in multiple sclerosis. Trimming stripped 7 bases from V and 4 bases from J, with 11 bases between. Germline V gene lookup returns CDR1 MNHNY and CDR2 SVGAGI (reference sequence). This CDR3 comprises 13 residues. Repertoires were generated with immunoSEQ multiplex PCR, while TCRdb's copy carries only in-frame clones and drops some. Of about 62,000 clones detected, roughly 90% appear once; the ten largest clones hold less than 3%. The sequence derives from a female donor in good health, enrolled as a control in a pregnancy study. Source: peripheral blood, taken in the second trimester of pregnancy. V usage is TRBV6-6 and J usage is TRBJ1-5, with D possibly matching TRBD1 (5 bases). The CDR3 DNA reads TGTGCCAGCAAGGGGATATGGAATCAGCCCCAGCATTTT. It yields the protein CASKGIWNQPQHF.